The 24 T cell receptor beta chains in this list originate from one sample, sequenced in a study of T cells in Graves' hyperthyroidism and ophthalmopathy. RNA transcripts yielded amplified TCR beta CDR3 regions. The HTBI primer set was used in a first-round RT-PCR of the TCR CDR3. Each CDR3 protein gets one entry after TCRdb re-called the multiplex PCR reads with MiXCR. The sample lists 600,000 to 900,000 distinct CDR3 sequences, 15% to 20% occurring once. Specimen: blood. Receptors were obtained from a man younger than 35 with Graves' hyperthyroidism.

The J gene is TRBJ2-1, the V gene TRBV18, with 11 bases lining up with TRBD1. This CDR3 has 15 amino acids. Germline V gives CDR1 KGHSH, CDR2 LQKENI. Unmatched junction bases numbered 6, after V lost 4 bases and J lost 7 bases. The CDR3: CASSQGQGAQNEQFF. The DNA of the CDR3 is TGTGCCAGCTCACAAGGACAGGGGGCGCAAAATGAGCAGTTCTTC.

The V gene is TRBV9, the J gene TRBJ2-7, with 8 nucleotides matching TRBD2. V shed 0 bases and J 4 bases; nucleotides not matched to a gene: 3. CDR3 length: 14 residues. The V gene's germline CDR1 is SGDLS and CDR2 YYNGEE. The CDR3 sequence is CASSVAAGGYEQYF. The CDR3 DNA follows: TGTGCCAGCAGCGTAGCGGCGGGAGGTTACGAGCAGTACTTC.

J is TRBJ1-1 and V is TRBV18; the match to TRBD1 covers 7 bases. The CDR3 is 19 residues long. CDR1 KGHSH and CDR2 LQKENI come from the germline V gene. After removal of 3 bases from V and 1 base from J, the junction contained 17 bases not matched to a gene. In nucleotides, the CDR3 is TGTGCCAGCTCACCCAAGAAATCTGAAGTGCGGGACAGGAACACTGAAGCTTTCTTT. It codes for CASSPKKSEVRDRNTEAFF. The whole variable domain, filled in from reference TRBV18 and TRBJ1-1, reads NAGVMQNPRHLVRRRGQEARLRCSPMKGHSHVYWYRQLPEEGLKFMVYLQKENIIDESGMPKERFSAEFPKEGPSILRIQQVVRGDSAAYFCASSPKKSEVRDRNTEAFFGQGTRLTVV.

This clonotype has ten or more counts. The chain recombines TRBV18 with TRBJ2-7; 9 bases match TRBD2. Per germline, CDR1 KGHSH and CDR2 LQKENI. This CDR3 is built from 14 residues. After removal of 1 base from V and 7 bases from J, the junction contained 5 bases not matched to a gene. In DNA form, the CDR3 reads TGTGCCAGCTCACCACTAGCGGGAGCGGAGGAGCAGTACTTC. It yields the protein CASSPLAGAEEQYF.

This clonotype has a count of ten or more. This chain connects TRBV11-2 to TRBJ2-7; TRBD1 agrees at 8 bases. CDR1 is SGHAT and CDR2 is FQNNGV in the germline V gene. This CDR3 is 14 amino acids long. Trimming removed 5 bases from V and 2 bases from J; junction bases left unmatched: 5. CDR3: CASSLDREAYEQYF. The CDR3 DNA follows: TGTGCCAGCAGCCTGGACAGGGAAGCCTACGAGCAGTACTTC.

This clonotype showed up just a few times. This chain joins TRBV7-9 and TRBJ2-5, with D perhaps being TRBD1 or TRBD2 (5 bases each). This CDR3 spans 15 amino acids. V lost 2 bases to trimming and J lost 4 bases, with 14 bases between them. Germline V gene lookup returns CDR1 SEHNR and CDR2 FQNEAQ (reference sequence). CDR3 loop: CASSLIGGIGETQYF. The CDR3 nucleotides read TGTGCCAGCAGCTTAATTGGGGGAATAGGAGAGACCCAGTACTTC.

The chain joins TRBV5-6 to TRBJ1-4; no definite D call. Looked up from germline, CDR1 is SGHDT and CDR2 is YYEEEE. Trimming removed 5 bases at V and 0 bases at J, with 8 bases between. This CDR3 is built from 14 residues. CDR3 bases: TGTGCCAGCAGTCAATCCGCAACTAATGAAAAACTGTTTTTT. Translating gives CASSQSATNEKLFF. Using reference TRBV5-6 and TRBJ1-4 for the parts outside the CDR3, the full variable domain is DAGVTQSPTHLIKTRGQQVTLRCSPKSGHDTVSWYQQALGQGPQFIFQYYEEEERQRGNFPDRFSGHQFPNYSSELNVNALLLGDSALYLCASSQSATNEKLFFGSGTQLSVL.

The chain carries TRBV11-2 and TRBJ1-5; D unclear. Deletions cut 4 bases from V and 4 bases from J, with 17 bases between. Germline lookup yields CDR1 SGHAT and CDR2 FQNNGV. CDR3 length: 16 amino acids. CDR3 in amino acids: CASSSGAIWENQPQHF. The CDR3 DNA reads as TGTGCCAGCAGCTCAGGCGCGATCTGGGAGAATCAGCCCCAGCATTTT.

This clonotype was seen many times. The chain employs TRBV28 and TRBJ2-7; D remains unclear. From germline, CDR1 is MDHEN and CDR2 SYDVKM. The CDR3 extends over 13 amino acids. V was shortened by 4 bases and J by 3 bases, with 10 bases between the two germline ends. CDR3 protein: CASSYKIRYEQYF. The CDR3 bases are TGTGCCAGCAGTTACAAAATCCGCTACGAGCAGTACTTC.

The genes are TRBV4-1 and TRBJ2-2, with D perhaps given as TRBD1 or TRBD2 (7 bases each). The CDR3 loop spans 15 amino acids. With 3 bases removed from V and 8 bases from J, the gap between germline ends came to 16 bases. CDR1 is MGHRA and CDR2 is YSYEKL in the germline V gene. In DNA, the CDR3 is TGCGCCAGCAGCCAGGTCCAGGGGGGGGAAGGGGAGCTGTTTTTT. Translating it yields CASSQVQGGEGELFF.

This clonotype was counted only a few times. A read error may be the cause here, since a much bigger clone is one base away. The genes are TRBV18 and TRBJ2-7, with D perhaps given as TRBD1 or TRBD2 (5 bases each). Germline assignment: CDR1 KGHSH and CDR2 LQKENI. Trimming pared 2 bases from V and 6 bases from J, leaving 17 bases between. There are 15 residues in the CDR3. CDR3 in amino acids: CASSPTGTATCEQYF. CDR3 sequence (DNA): TGTGCCAGCTCACCAACCGGGACGGCTACCTGCGAGCAGTACTTC.

The chain joins TRBV6-2 or TRBV6-3 to TRBJ2-2; 8 positions match TRBD1. With V trimmed by 4 bases and J by 4 bases, 8 bases remained unmatched. The CDR3 has 16 residues. CDR1 and CDR2 (germline): MNHEY, SVGEGT. The CDR3 sequence: CASSFRTGFGTGELFF. CDR3 bases: TGTGCCAGCAGTTTCCGGACAGGGTTTGGCACCGGGGAGCTGTTTTTT.

This clonotype was seen a handful of times. The CDR3 here is CSAADLIETQYF. CDR3 DNA: TGCAGTGCCGCGGACCTAATAGAGACCCAGTACTTC. The chain recombines TRBV20-1 with TRBJ2-5; D unresolved. The CDR3 sequence is 12 residues long. V was cut by 6 bases and J by 4 bases, with 12 bases left in between. Germline values: CDR1 DFQATT, CDR2 SNEGSKA (reference sequence).

To note about this clonotype: This may stem from a read error, because a much larger clone lies one nucleotide away. The rearrangement joins TRBV3-1 to TRBJ2-7, with 8 bases matching TRBD2. The CDR3 extends over 12 amino acids. Germline CDR1 and CDR2: LGHDT and YNNKEL (reference sequence). The CDR3 reads CASSQSAGERYF. CDR3 in DNA: TGTGCCAGCAGCCAATCAGCGGGAGAGCGGTACTTC.

This clonotype came up once. V and J are TRBV24-1 and TRBJ2-3; D not resolved. Trimming removed 0 bases from V and 2 bases from J, with 8 bases in between. CDR1 and CDR2 from the germline V gene are KGHDR and SFDVKD. The CDR3 is 15 residues long. Here the CDR3 reads CATSDLTLDTDTQYF. The CDR3 nucleotides are TGTGCCACCAGTGATTTGACCCTGGACACAGATACGCAGTATTTT.

The V gene is TRBV11-2, the J gene TRBJ2-3; the D is unclear. From germline, CDR1 is SGHAT and CDR2 FQNNGV. V was trimmed by 2 bases and J by 5 bases, leaving 8 bases between them. There are 13 residues in the CDR3. The CDR3 DNA is TGTGCCAGCAGCTTAATAGTAAAAGATACGCAGTATTTT. Protein product: CASSLIVKDTQYF. The full variable domain, completed using reference TRBV11-2 and TRBJ2-3, is EAGVAQSPRYKIIEKRQSVAFWCNPISGHATLYWYQQILGQGPKLLIQFQNNGVVDDSQLPKDRFSAERLKGVDSTLKIQPAKLEDSAVYLCASSLIVKDTQYFGPGTRLTVL.

This clonotype showed up just a few times. The chain combines TRBV11-2 with TRBJ1-5; 7 bases agree with TRBD1. Losses at the gene ends were 1 base for V and 5 bases for J; bases not matched to a gene: 5. The CDR3 extends over 15 amino acids. Per the germline V gene, CDR1 is SGHAT and CDR2 is FQNNGV. The CDR3 spells CASSLVAGGHQPQHF. The DNA for the CDR3 is TGTGCCAGCAGCTTAGTGGCAGGGGGTCATCAGCCCCAGCATTTT. The full variable domain, with the rest looked up from reference TRBV11-2 and TRBJ1-5, is EAGVAQSPRYKIIEKRQSVAFWCNPISGHATLYWYQQILGQGPKLLIQFQNNGVVDDSQLPKDRFSAERLKGVDSTLKIQPAKLEDSAVYLCASSLVAGGHQPQHFGDGTRLSIL.

V gene TRBV20-1 combines with J gene TRBJ1-3, with a weak D call TRBD1 (5 bases). With 3 bases removed from V and 0 bases from J, the gap between germline ends came to 6 bases. CDR1 DFQATT and CDR2 SNEGSKA come from the germline V gene (reference sequence). The CDR3 contains 13 residues. The CDR3 DNA follows: TGCAGTGCTAGCGGGGGCTCTGGAAACACCATATATTTT. It is translated as CSASGGSGNTIYF.

This clonotype was observed at least ten times. The V call is TRBV28, the J call TRBJ1-2, with 9 bases fitting TRBD1. Per the germline V gene, CDR1 is MDHEN and CDR2 is SYDVKM. V trimming: 6 bases; J trimming: 5 bases; junction bases outside the gene matches: 7. This CDR3 is built from 14 residues. The CDR3 sequence is CASRRQQGAYGYTF. The CDR3 DNA follows: TGTGCCAGCAGACGGCAACAGGGGGCGTATGGCTACACCTTC.

This clonotype was detected only a few times. The rearrangement joins TRBV2 to TRBJ1-5, with D possibly matching TRBD1 (5 bases). Germline V gene sequence: CDR1 SNHLY, CDR2 FYNNEI. The CDR3 extends over 14 amino acids. The V gene lost 7 bases and the J gene lost 1 base, with 11 bases spanning the gap. The CDR3 DNA sequence: TGTGCCAGCAAATCCGGGGCAAGCAATCAGCCCCAGCATTTT. Amino acids: CASKSGASNQPQHF. The full variable domain, with the rest looked up from reference TRBV2 and TRBJ1-5, is EPEVTQTPSHQVTQMGQEVILRCVPISNHLYFYWYRQILGQKVEFLVSFYNNEISEKSEIFDDQFSVERPDGSNFTLKIRSTKLEDSAMYFCASKSGASNQPQHFGDGTRLSIL.

This clonotype occurred many times. The chain employs TRBV7-8 and TRBJ2-1; 7 bases are shared with TRBD2. This CDR3 contains 12 residues. The J segment lost 8 bases and the V segment lost 3 bases, leaving 1 base of the junction unmatched. Germline lookup yields CDR1 SGHVS and CDR2 FQNEAQ. The CDR3 protein is CASSFGLDEQFF. The CDR3 DNA reads TGTGCCAGCAGCTTCGGACTAGATGAGCAGTTCTTC.

In regard to this clonotype: An end of the junction differs from the germline gene, which may be a read error. The chain carries TRBV7-8 and TRBJ1-2; maybe TRBD1 (5 bases). Germline V gene data show CDR1 as SGHVS and CDR2 as FQNEAQ. This CDR3 has 16 amino acids. DNA of the CDR3: TGTGCCAGCAGCTTGAGCCCTAGGGGAGGTAACTATGTCTACACCTTC. Amino acid sequence: CASSLSPRGGNYVYTF.

This clonotype came up many times. The chain employs TRBV30 and TRBJ2-1; D call uncertain. CDR1 GTSNPN and CDR2 SVGIG come from the germline V gene (reference sequence). The ends were cut back, 2 bases at V and 2 bases at J, with 16 bases in the middle. The CDR3 loop spans 16 amino acids. CDR3 amino acids: CAWSRAVGGPYNEQFF. The CDR3 nucleotides read TGTGCCTGGAGTCGTGCAGTTGGTGGCCCCTACAATGAGCAGTTCTTC.

The chain has TRBV20-1 and TRBJ2-7; 8 nucleotides agree with TRBD2. The length of the CDR3 is 13 residues. The ends lost 6 bases at V and 0 bases at J; junction bases unmatched: 4. Germline CDR1 and CDR2: DFQATT and SNEGSKA (reference sequence). DNA of the CDR3: TGCAGTGCCCAGACTAGCGACTCCTACGAGCAGTACTTC. It codes for CSAQTSDSYEQYF.